This T cell receptor beta chain was profiled in a study of identical twins. Findings of the study overall: Weaker excess twin sharing was seen among beta out-of-frame sequences. Researchers reported excess low generation probability among twin-shared out-of-frame alpha sequences. Memory repertoires showed no such pattern, whereas abundant cord blood beta clonotypes carried fewer insertions.

CDR1 and CDR2 from the germline V gene are LNHNV and YYDKDF (reference sequence). The CDR3 contains 16 residues. The V and J ends lost 1 base and 3 bases respectively, with 12 bases between them. The cDNA had a unique molecular identifier and a template-switch universal primer site. MiXCR, applied by TCRdb to the 5' RACE reads, yields one record per CDR3 protein. The data contain about 920,000 distinct CDR3 sequences, more than 9% of them singletons. As regards this clonotype: As yet, its antigen is unknown.

In addition, the sample was reused for a study of yellow fever vaccine responses in identical twins.

This receptor was obtained from a woman aged 18-29 years in good health. Sample: PBMCs. The chain recombines TRBV15 with TRBJ1-4; D uncertain. The CDR3 sequence: CATSRGWAGPNEKLFF. The CDR3 nucleotides read TGTGCCACCAGCAGAGGATGGGCAGGACCTAATGAAAAACTGTTTTTT.